This TCR beta chain was sequenced in a study of regulatory T cells in long-lasting Graves disease. Findings of the study overall: For persistent Graves' patients, TCR diversity was lower than for newly diagnosed ones. Newly diagnosed patients shared 1,000 or so public clonotypes; persistent patients shared approximately 2,700. Peripheral blood alone, not thyroid tissue, underwent study.

Relying on iRepertoire HTBI primers and Arm-PCR of CDR3 regions, the team built TCR beta libraries. Each CDR3 protein is one row after TCRdb ran MiXCR on the multiplex PCR reads. The sample has 530,000 or so distinct CDR3 sequences, about 16% seen once. This CDR3 has 15 amino acids. Germline V gene lookup returns CDR1 SGHVS and CDR2 FQNEAQ. Trimming took 0 bases from V and 8 from J, leaving 14 bases between them. Time point reported: newly diagnosed GD, antithyroid drugs for less than 3 months. Preparation of the TCR library used RNA extracted from PBMCs. This clonotype has ten or more counts. What it binds is not known. This sample was shared with a second study, whose subject was T cells in Graves' hyperthyroidism and ophthalmopathy. As that report states: The HTBI primer set was used in a first-round RT-PCR of the TCR CDR3.

This chain connects TRBV7-8 to TRBJ2-1, with D unclear. The sequencing used peripheral blood mononuclear cells (PBMCs), collected at new diagnosis, from a patient treated with antithyroid drugs. The TCR was taken from a man between 18 and 29 years old with Graves disease. The CDR3 nucleotides read TGTGCCAGCAGCTTAGCGTCTTCGGGTTACGATGAGCAGTTCTTC. Protein sequence: CASSLASSGYDEQFF.